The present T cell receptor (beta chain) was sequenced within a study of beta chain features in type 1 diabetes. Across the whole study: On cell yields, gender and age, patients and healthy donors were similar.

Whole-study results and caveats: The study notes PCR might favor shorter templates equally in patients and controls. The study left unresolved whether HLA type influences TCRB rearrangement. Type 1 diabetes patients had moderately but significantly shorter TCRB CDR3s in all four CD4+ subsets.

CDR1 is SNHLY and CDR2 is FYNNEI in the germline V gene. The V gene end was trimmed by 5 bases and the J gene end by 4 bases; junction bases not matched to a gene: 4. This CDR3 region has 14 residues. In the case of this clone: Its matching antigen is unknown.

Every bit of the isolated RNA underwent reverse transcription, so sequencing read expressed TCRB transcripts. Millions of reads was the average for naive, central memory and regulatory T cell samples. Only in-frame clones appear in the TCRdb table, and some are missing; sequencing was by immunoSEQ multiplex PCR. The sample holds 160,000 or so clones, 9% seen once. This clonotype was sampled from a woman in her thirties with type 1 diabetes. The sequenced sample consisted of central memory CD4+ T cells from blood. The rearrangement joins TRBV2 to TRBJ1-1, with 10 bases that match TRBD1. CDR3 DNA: TGTGCCAGCAGTCGGGGACAGGGGAGCACTGAAGCTTTCTTT. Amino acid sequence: CASSRGQGSTEAFF. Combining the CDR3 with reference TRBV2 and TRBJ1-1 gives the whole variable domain EPEVTQTPSHQVTQMGQEVILRCVPISNHLYFYWYRQILGQKVEFLVSFYNNEISEKSEIFDDQFSVERPDGSNFTLKIRSTKLEDSAMYFCASSRGQGSTEAFFGQGTRLTVV.